These 9 T cell receptor beta chains originate from one sample sequenced in a study of CD8 T cells in ankylosing spondylitis. These TCRs' antigens remain unknown. Study-wide results and limits: Ankylosing spondylitis blood appeared to carry a characteristic TCR beta motif of roughly eight highly homologous variants.

TCRdb redid the calling of the 5' RACE reads with MiXCR, one entry per CDR3 protein. The sample has some 330,000 distinct CDR3 sequences, around 8% seen once. The specimen was blood, either unsorted or a sorted T cell fraction (not recorded which). The receptor source for this set is a male donor with ankylosing spondylitis.

CDR3 coding DNA: TGTGCCAGCAGCGAGGACAGGGACGGTCGGGGCTACACCTTC. It codes for CASSEDRDGRGYTF. This sequence joins TRBV6-1 and TRBJ1-2; 8 bases agree with TRBD1. From germline, CDR1 is MNHNS and CDR2 SASEGT. This CDR3 comprises 14 residues. The J segment lost 8 bases and the V segment lost 6 bases, leaving 11 bases of the junction unmatched.

The J gene is TRBJ1-5, the V gene TRBV12-3 or TRBV12-4; 7 bases align to TRBD1. This CDR3 has 14 residues. After removal of 7 bases from V and 6 bases from J, the junction contained 9 bases not matched to a gene. The CDR3 DNA sequence: TGTGCCAGCACCGCAGGGGGGATGGGTCAGCCCCAGCATTTT. It specifies CASTAGGMGQPQHF.

V usage is TRBV3-1 and J usage is TRBJ2-5; D remains ambiguous. Germline CDR1 and CDR2: LGHDT and YNNKEL (reference sequence). V was trimmed by 3 bases and J by 4 bases, leaving 9 bases between them. This CDR3 comprises 13 residues. In nucleotides, the CDR3 is TGTGCCAGCAGCCACCCTCCTCCAGAGACCCAGTACTTC. Its protein product is CASSHPPPETQYF.

This clonotype was detected ten times or more. V usage is TRBV5-6 and J usage is TRBJ2-1, with D uncertain. CDR3 length: 15 amino acids. V lost 5 bases and J 0 bases, leaving 12 bases between the germline ends. Germline V gene data show CDR1 as SGHDT and CDR2 as YYEEEE. CDR3 residues: CASRDAFSSYNEQFF. As DNA, the CDR3 is TGTGCCAGCAGAGACGCTTTTAGCTCCTACAATGAGCAGTTCTTC.

This clonotype was observed a few times. V and J are TRBV10-1 and TRBJ2-3, with TRBD2 as a possible D gene (6 bases). CDR1 and CDR2 from the germline V gene are WNHNN and SYGVQD (reference sequence). The CDR3 is made up of 17 amino acids. Trimming removed 2 bases from V and 2 bases from J, with 17 bases in between. The CDR3 is CASSEGGIGGITDTQYF. CDR3 in DNA: TGCGCCAGCAGTGAGGGAGGTATCGGCGGGATCACAGATACGCAGTATTTT.

This clonotype was seen more than once but under ten times. The chain carries TRBV14 and TRBJ2-7; possibly TRBD2 for D (6 bases). The germline gives CDR1 SGHDN, CDR2 FVKESK. The ends were cut back, 4 bases at V and 3 bases at J, with 13 bases in the middle. This CDR3 has 14 residues. Here the CDR3 DNA reads TGTGCCAGCAGCCCCGTAGCCGGGAGCTACGAGCAGTACTTC. Its protein product is CASSPVAGSYEQYF.

This clonotype was observed a few times. The chain recombines TRBV11-3 with TRBJ2-2, with 7 positions matching TRBD2. J was trimmed by 5 bases and V by 1 base; bases with no gene match: 7. Germline V gene sequence: CDR1 SGHNT, CDR2 YENEEA. The CDR3 consists of 16 residues. The CDR3 DNA reads TGTGCCAGCAGCTTAGGGCTTCTAGCGGCTACCGGGGAGCTGTTTTTT. This gives the protein CASSLGLLAATGELFF.

The sample holds many counts of this clonotype. The chain employs TRBV7-3 and TRBJ2-1, with 12 bases that match TRBD2. CDR1 is SGHTA and CDR2 is FQGTGA in the germline V gene. Germline trimming cut 1 base from V and 7 bases from J; bases unmatched to any gene: 8. CDR3 size: 17 residues. The CDR3 coding sequence is TGTGCCAGCAGCTTAATACCCCTAGCGGGAGGGCTTAATGAGCAGTTCTTC. The encoded protein is CASSLIPLAGGLNEQFF.

Only a few counts were recorded for this clonotype. This chain links TRBV5-1 with TRBJ2-2, with 11 bases fitting TRBD2. With V trimmed by 9 bases and J by 0 bases, 4 bases remained unmatched. The CDR3 has 15 residues. Germline V gene sequence: CDR1 SGHRS, CDR2 YFSETQ. The CDR3 region has the DNA TGCGCCACCCAACTAGCGGGAGCGAACACCGGGGAGCTGTTTTTT. Translating it yields CATQLAGANTGELFF.